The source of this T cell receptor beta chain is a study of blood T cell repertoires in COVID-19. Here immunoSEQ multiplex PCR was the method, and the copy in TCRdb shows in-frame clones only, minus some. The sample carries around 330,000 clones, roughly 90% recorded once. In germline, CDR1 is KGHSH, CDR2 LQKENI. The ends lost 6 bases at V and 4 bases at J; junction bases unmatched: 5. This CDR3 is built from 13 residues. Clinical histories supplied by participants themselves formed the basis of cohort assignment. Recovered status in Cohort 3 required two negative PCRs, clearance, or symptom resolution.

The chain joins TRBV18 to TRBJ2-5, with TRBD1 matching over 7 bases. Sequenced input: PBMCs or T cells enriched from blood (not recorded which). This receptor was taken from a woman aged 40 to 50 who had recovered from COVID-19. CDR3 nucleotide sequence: TGTGCCAGCTCGCGACAGGGTGGAGAGACCCAGTACTTC. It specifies CASSRQGGETQYF.